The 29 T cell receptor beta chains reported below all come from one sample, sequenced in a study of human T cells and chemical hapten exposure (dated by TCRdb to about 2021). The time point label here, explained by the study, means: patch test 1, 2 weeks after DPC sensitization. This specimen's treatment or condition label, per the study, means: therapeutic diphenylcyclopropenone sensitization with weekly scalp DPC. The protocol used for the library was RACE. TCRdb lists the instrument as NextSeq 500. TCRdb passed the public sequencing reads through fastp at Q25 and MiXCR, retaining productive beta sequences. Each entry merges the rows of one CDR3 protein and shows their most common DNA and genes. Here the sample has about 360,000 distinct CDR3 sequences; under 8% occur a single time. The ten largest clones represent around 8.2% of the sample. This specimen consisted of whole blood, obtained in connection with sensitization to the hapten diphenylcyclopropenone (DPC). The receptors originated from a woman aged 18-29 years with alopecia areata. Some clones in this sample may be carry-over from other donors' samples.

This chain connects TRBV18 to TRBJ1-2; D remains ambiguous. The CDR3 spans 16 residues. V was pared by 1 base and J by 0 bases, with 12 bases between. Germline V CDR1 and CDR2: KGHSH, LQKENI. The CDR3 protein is CASSPLGATANYGYTF. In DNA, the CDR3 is TGTGCCAGCTCACCACTAGGAGCGACGGCTAACTATGGCTACACCTTC.

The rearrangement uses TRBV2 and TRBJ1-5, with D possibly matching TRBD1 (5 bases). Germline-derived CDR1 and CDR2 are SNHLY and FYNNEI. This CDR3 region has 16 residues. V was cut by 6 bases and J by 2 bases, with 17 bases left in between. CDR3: CASRRGAKDGNQPQHF. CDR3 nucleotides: TGTGCCAGCAGGCGGGGCGCCAAGGATGGCAATCAGCCCCAGCATTTT.

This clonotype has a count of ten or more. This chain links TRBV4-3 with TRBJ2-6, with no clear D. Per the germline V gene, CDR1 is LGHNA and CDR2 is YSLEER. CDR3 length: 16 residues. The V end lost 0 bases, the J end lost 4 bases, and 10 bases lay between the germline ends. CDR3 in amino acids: CASSQDSSLGANVLTF. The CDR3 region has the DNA TGCGCCAGCAGCCAAGATTCATCTTTGGGGGCCAACGTCCTGACTTTC.

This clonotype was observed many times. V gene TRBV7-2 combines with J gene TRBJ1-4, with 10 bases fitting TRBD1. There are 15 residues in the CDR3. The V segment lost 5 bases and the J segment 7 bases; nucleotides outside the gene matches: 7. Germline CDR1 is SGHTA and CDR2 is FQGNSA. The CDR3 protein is CASSQPGQGIEKLFF. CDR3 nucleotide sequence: TGTGCCAGCAGCCAACCGGGACAGGGGATTGAAAAACTGTTTTTT.

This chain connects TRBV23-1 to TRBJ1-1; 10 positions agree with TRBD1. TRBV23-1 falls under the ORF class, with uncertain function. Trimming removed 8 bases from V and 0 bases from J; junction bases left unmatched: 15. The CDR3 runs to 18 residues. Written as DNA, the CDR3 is TGCGCCAGCGCACCGGGACAGGGGATTTGTATTTTGAACACTGAAGCTTTCTTT. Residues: CASAPGQGICILNTEAFF.

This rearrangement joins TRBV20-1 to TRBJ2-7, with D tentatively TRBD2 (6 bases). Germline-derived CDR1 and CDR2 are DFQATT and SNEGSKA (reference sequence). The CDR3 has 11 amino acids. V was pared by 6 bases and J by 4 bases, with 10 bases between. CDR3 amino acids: CSARETYEQYF. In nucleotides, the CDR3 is TGCAGTGCCCGGGAGACTTACGAGCAGTACTTC.

The CDR3 DNA reads as TGTGCCAGCAGTCAAACAGGGACCGCTAACTATGGCTACACCTTC. Amino acids: CASSQTGTANYGYTF. The chain joins TRBV28 to TRBJ1-2; maybe TRBD1 (6 bases). CDR3 length: 15 residues. The V gene lost 5 bases and the J gene lost 0 bases, with 13 bases spanning the gap. Germline V lookup: CDR1 MDHEN, CDR2 SYDVKM.

This chain's CDR3 is CASSRGGQEYNEQFF. CDR3 coding DNA: TGTGCCAGCAGCCGAGGGGGCCAGGAGTACAATGAGCAGTTCTTC. The chain employs TRBV7-2 and TRBJ2-1; 7 bases agree with TRBD1. Germline CDR1 is SGHTA and CDR2 is FQGNSA. After removal of 5 bases from V and 4 bases from J, the junction contained 8 bases not matched to a gene. This CDR3 has 15 amino acids. The full variable domain, with the rest looked up from reference TRBV7-2 and TRBJ2-1, is GAGVSQSPSNKVTEKGKDVELRCDPISGHTALYWYRQSLGQGLEFLIYFQGNSAPDKSGLPSDRFSAERTGGSVSTLTIQRTQQEDSAVYLCASSRGGQEYNEQFFGPGTRLTVL.

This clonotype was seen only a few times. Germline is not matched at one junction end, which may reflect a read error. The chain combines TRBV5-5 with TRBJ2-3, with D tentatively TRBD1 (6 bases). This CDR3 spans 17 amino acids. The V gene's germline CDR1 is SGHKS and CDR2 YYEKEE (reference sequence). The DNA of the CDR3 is TGTGCCAGCAGCTTGGTAGAGAACAGGGCTCCCACAAATACGCAGTATTTT. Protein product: CASSLVENRAPTNTQYF. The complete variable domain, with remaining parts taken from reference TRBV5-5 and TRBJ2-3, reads DAGVTQSPTHLIKTRGQQVTLRCSPISGHKSVSWYQQVLGQGPQFIFQYYEKEERGRGNFPDRFSARQFPNYSSELNVNALLLGDSALYLCASSLVENRAPTNTQYFGPGTRLTVL.

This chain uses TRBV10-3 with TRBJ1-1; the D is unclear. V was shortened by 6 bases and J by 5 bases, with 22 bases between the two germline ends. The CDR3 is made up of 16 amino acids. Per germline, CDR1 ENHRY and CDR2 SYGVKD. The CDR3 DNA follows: TGTGCCATCAGGGCAGATGGCAGCATCGGAACAACTGAAGCTTTCTTT. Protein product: CAIRADGSIGTTEAFF.

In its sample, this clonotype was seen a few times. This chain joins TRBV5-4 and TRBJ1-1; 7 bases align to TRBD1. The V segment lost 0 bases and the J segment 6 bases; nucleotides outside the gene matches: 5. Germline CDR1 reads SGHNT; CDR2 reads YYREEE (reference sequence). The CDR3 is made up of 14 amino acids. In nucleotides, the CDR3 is TGTGCCAGCAGCTTGGTAGGGGACAGACCTGAAGCTTTCTTT. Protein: CASSLVGDRPEAFF.

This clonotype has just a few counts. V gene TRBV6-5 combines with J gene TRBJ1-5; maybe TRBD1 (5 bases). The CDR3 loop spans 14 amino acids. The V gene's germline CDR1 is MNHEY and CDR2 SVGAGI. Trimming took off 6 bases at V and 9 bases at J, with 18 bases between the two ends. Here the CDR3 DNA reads TGTGCCAGCAGCCCTATGGGGACTTCCCGGCCCCAGCATTTT. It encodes CASSPMGTSRPQHF.

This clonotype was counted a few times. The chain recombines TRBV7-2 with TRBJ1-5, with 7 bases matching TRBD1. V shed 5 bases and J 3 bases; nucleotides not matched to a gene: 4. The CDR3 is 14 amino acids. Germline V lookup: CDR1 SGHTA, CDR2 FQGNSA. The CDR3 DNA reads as TGTGCCAGCAGCGCGACAGGGACCAATCAGCCCCAGCATTTT. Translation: CASSATGTNQPQHF.

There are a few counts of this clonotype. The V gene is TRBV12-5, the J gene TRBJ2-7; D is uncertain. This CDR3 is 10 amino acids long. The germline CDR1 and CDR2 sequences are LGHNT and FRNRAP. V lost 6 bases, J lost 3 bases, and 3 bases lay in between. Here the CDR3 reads CASGLYEQYF. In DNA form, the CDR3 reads TGTGCTAGTGGCCTCTACGAGCAGTACTTC.

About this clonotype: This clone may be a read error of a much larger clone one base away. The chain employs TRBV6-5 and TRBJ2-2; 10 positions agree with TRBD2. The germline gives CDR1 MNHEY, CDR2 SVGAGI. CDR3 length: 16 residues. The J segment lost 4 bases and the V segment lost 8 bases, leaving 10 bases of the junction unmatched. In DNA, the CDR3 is TGTGCCAGCTGTTGGCTAGCGGGGGACGGCACCGGGGAGCTGTTTTTT. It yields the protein CASCWLAGDGTGELFF.

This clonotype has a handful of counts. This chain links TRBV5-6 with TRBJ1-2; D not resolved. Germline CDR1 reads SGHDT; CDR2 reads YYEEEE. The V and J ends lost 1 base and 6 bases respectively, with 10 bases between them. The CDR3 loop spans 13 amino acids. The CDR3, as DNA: TGTGCCAGCAGCTTGCCGACGATTGATGGCTACACCTTC. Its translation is CASSLPTIDGYTF.

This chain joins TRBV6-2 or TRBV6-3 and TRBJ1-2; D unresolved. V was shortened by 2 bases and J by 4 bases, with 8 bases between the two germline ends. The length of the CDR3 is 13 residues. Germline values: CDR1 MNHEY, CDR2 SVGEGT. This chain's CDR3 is CASSYPISYGYTF. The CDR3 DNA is TGTGCCAGCAGTTACCCAATCAGCTATGGCTACACCTTC.

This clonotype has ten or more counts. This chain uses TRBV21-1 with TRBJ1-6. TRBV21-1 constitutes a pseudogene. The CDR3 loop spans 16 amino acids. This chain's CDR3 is CASSKAEGSNNSPLHF. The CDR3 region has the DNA TGTGCCAGCAGCAAAGCCGAAGGAAGTAATAATTCACCCCTCCACTTT.

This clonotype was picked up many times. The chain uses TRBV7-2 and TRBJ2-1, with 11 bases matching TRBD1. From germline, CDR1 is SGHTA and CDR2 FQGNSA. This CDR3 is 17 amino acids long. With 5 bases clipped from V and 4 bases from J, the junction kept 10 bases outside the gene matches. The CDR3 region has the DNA TGTGCCAGCAGCCGGACAGGGGGCGTTAACCGATACAATGAGCAGTTCTTC. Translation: CASSRTGGVNRYNEQFF.

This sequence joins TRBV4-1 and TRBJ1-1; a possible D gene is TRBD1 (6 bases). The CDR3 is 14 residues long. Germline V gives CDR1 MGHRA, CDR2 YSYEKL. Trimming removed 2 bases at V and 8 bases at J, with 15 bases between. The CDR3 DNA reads TGCGCCAGCAGCCAAACGCCAGGGGTGGGGGAAGCTTTCTTT. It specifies CASSQTPGVGEAFF.

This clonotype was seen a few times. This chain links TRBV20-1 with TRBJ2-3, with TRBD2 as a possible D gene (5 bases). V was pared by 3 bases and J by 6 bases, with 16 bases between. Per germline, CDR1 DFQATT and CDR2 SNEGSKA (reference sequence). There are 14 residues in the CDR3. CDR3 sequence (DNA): TGCAGTGCTAGGGACTCGGTATCCGGCGATACGCAGTATTTT. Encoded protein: CSARDSVSGDTQYF.

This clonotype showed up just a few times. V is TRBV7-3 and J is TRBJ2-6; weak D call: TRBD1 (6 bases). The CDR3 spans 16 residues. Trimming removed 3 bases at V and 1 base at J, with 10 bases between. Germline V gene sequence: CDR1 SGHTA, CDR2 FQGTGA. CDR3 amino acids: CASSFPTGSGANVLTF. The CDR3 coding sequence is TGTGCCAGCAGCTTCCCGACAGGATCTGGGGCCAACGTCCTGACTTTC.

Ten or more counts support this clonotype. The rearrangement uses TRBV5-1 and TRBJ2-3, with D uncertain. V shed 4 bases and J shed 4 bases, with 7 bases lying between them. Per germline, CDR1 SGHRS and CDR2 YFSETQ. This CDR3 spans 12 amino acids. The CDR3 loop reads CASSQQPDTQYF. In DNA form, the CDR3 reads TGCGCCAGCAGCCAGCAGCCAGATACGCAGTATTTT.

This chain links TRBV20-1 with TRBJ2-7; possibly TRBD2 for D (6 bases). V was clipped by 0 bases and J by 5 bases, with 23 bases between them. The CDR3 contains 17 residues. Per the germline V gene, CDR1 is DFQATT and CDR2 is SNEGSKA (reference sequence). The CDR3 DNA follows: TGCAGTGCTAGAGACCCCGGCGCATTCAGCGGGTCGAACGAGCAGTACTTC. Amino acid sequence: CSARDPGAFSGSNEQYF.

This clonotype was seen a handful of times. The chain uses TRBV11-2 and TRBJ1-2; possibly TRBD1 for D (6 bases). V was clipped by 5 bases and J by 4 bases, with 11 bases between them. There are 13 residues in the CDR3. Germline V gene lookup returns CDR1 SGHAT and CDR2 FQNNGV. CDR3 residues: CASSPDSRYGYTF. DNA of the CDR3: TGTGCCAGCAGCCCGGACAGCCGCTATGGCTACACCTTC.

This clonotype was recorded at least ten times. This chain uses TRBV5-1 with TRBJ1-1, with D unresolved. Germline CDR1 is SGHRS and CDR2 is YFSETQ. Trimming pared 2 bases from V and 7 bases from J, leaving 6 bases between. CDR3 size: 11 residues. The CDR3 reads CASSFSGEAFF. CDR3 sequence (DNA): TGCGCCAGCAGCTTCTCCGGTGAAGCTTTCTTT.

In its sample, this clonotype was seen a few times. CDR3 sequence reads: CAISDGQGFGPGELFF. The CDR3 DNA sequence: TGTGCCATCAGTGACGGGCAGGGGTTCGGGCCCGGGGAGCTGTTTTTT. The V call is TRBV10-3, the J call TRBJ2-2; the D gene is possibly TRBD1 (6 bases). There are 16 residues in the CDR3. V was trimmed by 3 bases and J by 6 bases, leaving 17 bases between them. Per germline, CDR1 ENHRY and CDR2 SYGVKD.

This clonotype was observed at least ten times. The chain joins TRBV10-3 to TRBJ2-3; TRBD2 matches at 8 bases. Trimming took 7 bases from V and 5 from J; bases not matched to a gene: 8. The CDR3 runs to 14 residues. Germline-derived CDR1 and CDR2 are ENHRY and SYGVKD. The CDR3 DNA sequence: TGTGCCATCAAAGTCGGGGGGGATAGAGATACGCAGTATTTT. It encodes CAIKVGGDRDTQYF.

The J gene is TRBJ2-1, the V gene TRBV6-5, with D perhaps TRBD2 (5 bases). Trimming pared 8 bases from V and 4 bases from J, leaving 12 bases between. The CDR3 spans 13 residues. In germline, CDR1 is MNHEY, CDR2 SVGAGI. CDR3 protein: CASGRGRYNEQFF. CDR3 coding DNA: TGTGCCAGCGGTCGGGGTCGGTACAATGAGCAGTTCTTC.